Each of the 14 T cell receptor beta chains below was sequenced from the same sample in a study of blood T cell repertoires in COVID-19. Method: immunoSEQ multiplex PCR; TCRdb's copy keeps in-frame clones and lacks some. The sample has some 510,000 clones; 85% to 90% are singletons. Input material: PBMCs or T cells enriched from blood (not recorded which). The receptors shown here come from a woman aged 40 to 49 who had recovered from COVID-19.

The V call is TRBV7-9, the J call TRBJ2-3, with 12 bases matching TRBD2. The CDR3 has 19 residues. In germline, CDR1 is SEHNR, CDR2 FQNEAQ (reference sequence). After removal of 5 bases from V and 6 bases from J, the junction contained 18 bases not matched to a gene. The DNA of the CDR3 is TGTGCCAGCAGCCAAGTGAGGCTAGCGGGAGGGCGGTCGGGGGATACGCAGTATTTT. Residues: CASSQVRLAGGRSGDTQYF.

The chain employs TRBV5-8 and TRBJ2-1, with 7 bases identical to TRBD2. Germline CDR1 SGHTS, CDR2 YDEGEE. The CDR3 loop spans 18 amino acids. With 0 bases clipped from V and 5 bases from J, the junction kept 14 bases outside the gene matches. Here the CDR3 reads CASSLVGAAGIGHNEQFF. The DNA for the CDR3 is TGTGCCAGCAGCTTGGTAGGGGCAGCGGGAATTGGGCACAATGAGCAGTTCTTC.

This rearrangement joins TRBV5-1 to TRBJ1-2; D may be TRBD1 (5 bases). Trimming removed 5 bases at V and 2 bases at J, with 10 bases between. This CDR3 is built from 13 residues. The V gene's germline CDR1 is SGHRS and CDR2 YFSETQ. DNA for the CDR3: TGCGCCAGCAGAGTGACAGACAACTATGGCTACACCTTC. Translated: CASRVTDNYGYTF.

The chain joins TRBV11-2 to TRBJ2-2; 9 nucleotides match TRBD2. The CDR3 sequence is 15 residues long. The ends lost 5 bases at V and 4 bases at J; junction bases unmatched: 5. The germline gives CDR1 SGHAT, CDR2 FQNNGV. CDR3 protein: CASSDKGLATGELFF. The CDR3, as DNA: TGTGCCAGCAGCGACAAGGGACTAGCCACCGGGGAGCTGTTTTTT.

The gene calls are TRBV6-5 and TRBJ1-6, with 9 bases matching TRBD1. Germline V gene lookup returns CDR1 MNHEY and CDR2 SVGAGI. CDR3 size: 16 residues. V dropped 0 bases and J dropped 11; count of bases not matched to a gene: 8. As DNA, the CDR3 is TGTGCCAGCAGTTACTCGGCGGGACAGGGTACGACACCCCTCCACTTT. Protein sequence: CASSYSAGQGTTPLHF.

The chain has TRBV24-1 and TRBJ1-2; 8 nucleotides line up with TRBD1. V shed 3 bases, J shed 4 bases, and the junction held 9 bases outside the gene matches. Germline V gene data show CDR1 as KGHDR and CDR2 as SFDVKD. This CDR3 is 16 amino acids long. This CDR3 is CATSDTSGTGLYGYTF. DNA of the CDR3: TGTGCCACCAGTGATACCTCCGGGACAGGCCTCTATGGCTACACCTTC.

The genes are TRBV10-1 and TRBJ2-3; D gene unclear. Germline assignment: CDR1 WNHNN and CDR2 SYGVQD (reference sequence). CDR3 size: 18 residues. The germline V and J ends were trimmed by 3 bases and 1 base, with 20 bases remaining between them. The DNA for the CDR3 is TGCGCCAGCAGTGAAGAGCAGTATAGCCTGAACGGCACAGATACGCAGTATTTT. Translating it yields CASSEEQYSLNGTDTQYF.

The gene calls are TRBV10-2 and TRBJ2-1; 11 nucleotides line up with TRBD2. Germline V lookup: CDR1 WSHSY, CDR2 SAAADI. The CDR3 is 20 amino acids. Unmatched junction bases numbered 15, after V lost 5 bases and J lost 0 bases. The DNA of the CDR3 is TGCGCCAGCAGTCCGCTAGGGCTAGCGGGAGGCCCAAACTCCTACAATGAGCAGTTCTTC. Amino acid sequence: CASSPLGLAGGPNSYNEQFF.

Only one count was recorded for this clone. The chain combines TRBV6-5 with TRBJ1-5, with a possible D match to TRBD1 (6 bases). The length of the CDR3 is 14 residues. Germline loops: CDR1 MNHEY, CDR2 SVGAGI. V lost 3 bases and J 8 bases, leaving 14 bases between the germline ends. The CDR3: CASSYIRGKEPQHF. CDR3 coding DNA: TGTGCCAGCAGTTATATAAGGGGGAAGGAGCCCCAGCATTTT.

Only one count was recorded for this clone. This rearrangement joins TRBV25-1 to TRBJ1-1; no definite D call. V gave up 3 bases and J gave up 3 bases, with 8 bases separating them. Germline CDR1 MGHDK, CDR2 SYGVNS. The length of the CDR3 is 13 residues. CDR3 sequence: CASSDGSYTEAFF. The CDR3 region has the DNA TGTGCCAGCAGTGACGGGAGTTACACTGAAGCTTTCTTT.

The chain combines TRBV5-1 with TRBJ2-7; TRBD2 aligns across 9 bases. CDR3 length: 14 amino acids. The germline CDR1 and CDR2 sequences are SGHRS and YFSETQ. V shed 5 bases, J shed 2 bases, and the junction held 5 bases outside the gene matches. The CDR3: CASSGASGAYEQYF. CDR3 nucleotides: TGCGCCAGCAGTGGGGCTAGCGGGGCCTACGAGCAGTACTTC.

V and J are TRBV5-1 and TRBJ2-1; 12 nucleotides agree with TRBD2. The CDR3 runs to 15 residues. With 3 bases clipped from V and 4 bases from J, the junction kept 2 bases outside the gene matches. CDR1 SGHRS and CDR2 YFSETQ come from the germline V gene. CDR3 bases: TGCGCCAGCAGCTGGACTAGCGGGAAGTACAATGAGCAGTTCTTC. Its translation is CASSWTSGKYNEQFF.

In nucleotides, the CDR3 is TGTGCTAGTGCCACAGGACGGCAGGCCTTGTTGGACAATGAGCAGTTCTTC. It translates to CASATGRQALLDNEQFF. The rearrangement links TRBV12-5 to TRBJ2-1; tentative D call: TRBD1 (5 bases). The CDR3 is made up of 17 amino acids. V dropped 7 bases and J dropped 5 bases, with 24 bases sitting between them. Per germline, CDR1 LGHNT and CDR2 FRNRAP.

This clone was recorded once. Other DNA sequences from this sample encode an identical CDR3 as well. The chain carries TRBV27 and TRBJ1-6; 9 bases are a match to TRBD1. Losses at the gene ends were 3 bases for V and 8 bases for J; bases not matched to a gene: 2. Germline CDR1 MNHEY, CDR2 SMNVEV (reference sequence). The length of the CDR3 is 14 residues. CDR3 DNA sequence: TGTGCCAGCAGTTTGGACAGGGGTTATTCACCCCTCCACTTT. Encoded protein: CASSLDRGYSPLHF.